These T cell receptor beta chains were read from a single sample in a study of T-cell reconstitution after alpha-beta-depleted transplantation in children. TCRdb passed the PCR reads through MiXCR, listing each CDR3 protein once. The sample has about 1,000,000 distinct CDR3 sequences; roughly 29% are singletons. Here the sequenced sample was PBMCs, mostly from graft donor cells, taken 360 days after TCRalphabeta/CD19-depleted stem cell transplant. These receptors all stem from a boy younger than two who had a stem cell transplant for SCID, so the T cells may come from the graft donor. Both conserved end residues are part of each CDR3. The order of the fields is CDR3 protein, CDR3 DNA, clone size, J gene, V gene, D gene. The D gene is left open where the match is weak. Where a row states a size, it is once, few, many or the class of an expanded clone; other rows omit it.

CASSQDPYLGYGYTF	TGCGCCAGCAGCCAAGATCCATACTTGGGCTATGGCTACACCTTC	NA	TRBJ1-2	TRBV4-1	NA
CASSYQPRTGELFF	TGTGCCAGCAGTTATCAGCCCCGCACCGGGGAGCTGTTTTTT	many	TRBJ2-2	TRBV6-2/TRBV6-3	NA
CASTLREGLGPGELFF	TGTGCCAGCACCCTTCGGGAAGGGTTGGGTCCCGGGGAGCTGTTTTTT	NA	TRBJ2-2	TRBV12-3/TRBV12-4	NA
CASSLGDSKTEQYF	TGTGCCAGCAGCTTAGGGGACAGCAAGACTGAGCAGTACTTC	NA	TRBJ2-7	TRBV7-7	TRBD1
CASSQAGLLTDTQYF	TGTGCCAGCAGCCAAGCCGGACTCCTCACAGATACGCAGTATTTT	few	TRBJ2-3	TRBV14	NA
CASSVVGQNNEQFF	TGTGCCAGCAGCGTAGTCGGACAGAACAATGAGCAGTTCTTC	NA	TRBJ2-1	TRBV9	NA
CSVEEGPPRPIYNEQFF	TGCAGCGTTGAAGAAGGCCCCCCGAGACCCATTTACAATGAGCAGTTCTTC	few	TRBJ2-1	TRBV29-1	NA
CASSWDGIYEQYF	TGCGCCAGCAGCTGGGACGGGATCTACGAGCAGTACTTC	NA	TRBJ2-7	TRBV5-1	NA
CASSKQGLKEAFF	TGTGCCAGCAGCAAACAGGGGCTCAAGGAAGCTTTCTTT	few	TRBJ1-1	TRBV5-6	TRBD1
CASSSGWGKQFF	TGTGCCAGTAGCTCCGGGTGGGGGAAGCAGTTCTTC	few	TRBJ2-1	TRBV7-8	NA
CASAPDRGSNQPQHF	TGTGCTAGTGCCCCGGACAGGGGTAGCAATCAGCCCCAGCATTTT	NA	TRBJ1-5	TRBV12-5	TRBD1
CASSLTPAPYEQYF	TGTGCCAGCAGCCTGACCCCGGCTCCCTACGAGCAGTACTTC	NA	TRBJ2-7	TRBV12-3/TRBV12-4	NA
CASSLTGGAQYF	TGTGCCAGCAGTTTAACGGGGGGAGCCCAGTACTTC	many	TRBJ2-5	TRBV28	TRBD2
CASSLGTSGGAITDTQYF	TGCGCCAGCAGCCTGGGGACTAGCGGGGGGGCCATAACAGATACGCAGTATTTT	NA	TRBJ2-3	TRBV4-1	TRBD2
CASSLPGSGETNYEQYF	TGTGCCAGCAGCTTACCGGGTAGCGGGGAGACTAACTACGAGCAGTACTTC	few	TRBJ2-7	TRBV7-8	TRBD2
CASSFGGPGYEQYF	TGTGCCAGCAGCTTCGGGGGACCTGGCTACGAGCAGTACTTC	few	TRBJ2-7	TRBV5-5	NA
CASSFRLDEQFF	TGCGCCAGCAGCTTCAGGTTGGATGAGCAGTTCTTC	NA	TRBJ2-1	TRBV5-1	NA
CASSLVGRGTGLKKLFF	TGTGCCAGCAGTTTAGTCGGCAGGGGGACGGGACTGAAAAAACTGTTTTTT	NA	TRBJ1-4	TRBV12-3/TRBV12-4	TRBD1
CASSMAGSDTQYF	TGTGCCAGTAGTATGGCAGGCTCAGATACGCAGTATTTT	NA	TRBJ2-3	TRBV19	NA
CASSPGFTYEQYF	TGTGCCAGCAGTCCAGGTTTTACCTACGAGCAGTACTTC	NA	TRBJ2-7	TRBV28	NA
CSAQRGGVADTQYF	TGCAGTGCTCAAAGGGGGGGGGTGGCAGATACGCAGTATTTT	NA	TRBJ2-3	TRBV20-1	NA
CASSLGGTYSYNEQFF	TGTGCCAGCAGCTTAGGGGGTACATACTCCTACAATGAGCAGTTCTTC	few	TRBJ2-1	TRBV11-2	NA
CSALQDSTYEQYF	TGCAGTGCGTTGCAGGATTCCACCTACGAGCAGTACTTC	NA	TRBJ2-7	TRBV20-1	NA
CASSLFESSYNEQFF	TGTGCCAGCAGTTTATTCGAGTCCTCCTACAATGAGCAGTTCTTC	NA	TRBJ2-1	TRBV28	NA
CASSAVQGAAQTDTQYF	TGTGCCAGCAGCGCCGTACAGGGTGCAGCACAGACAGATACGCAGTATTTT	once	TRBJ2-3	TRBV9	NA
CASSGGLGTDTQYF	TGTGCCAGCAGTGGGGGACTAGGGACAGATACGCAGTATTTT	many	TRBJ2-3	TRBV2	TRBD2
CSARALAGTNEQFF	TGCAGTGCTAGAGCACTAGCGGGGACTAATGAGCAGTTCTTC	NA	TRBJ2-1	TRBV20-1	TRBD2
CASRQKGEAFF	TGTGCCAGCAGACAGAAGGGTGAAGCTTTCTTT	few	TRBJ1-1	TRBV12-3/TRBV12-4	NA
CASSYSYILNTEAFF	TGTGCCAGCAGTTACTCGTACATCCTGAACACTGAAGCTTTCTTT	NA	TRBJ1-1	TRBV6-5	NA
CASSLRGSGNGESYEQYF	TGTGCCAGCAGCTTAAGGGGTAGCGGGAACGGGGAATCCTACGAGCAGTACTTC	NA	TRBJ2-7	TRBV7-3	TRBD2
CASTSDRQGWLNQPQHF	TGTGCCAGTACCTCTGACAGGCAGGGCTGGCTCAATCAGCCCCAGCATTTT	few	TRBJ1-5	TRBV19	NA
CASSVRTGNTIYF	TGTGCCAGCAGTGTTCGGACAGGAAACACCATATATTTT	NA	TRBJ1-3	TRBV12-3/TRBV12-4	NA
CASSGFQTPGDTQYF	TGTGCCAGCAGCGGATTCCAAACTCCGGGAGATACGCAGTATTTT	NA	TRBJ2-3	TRBV7-9	NA
CATKSGDRGPTGELFF	TGTGCCACCAAAAGTGGGGACAGGGGTCCCACCGGGGAGCTGTTTTTT	NA	TRBJ2-2	TRBV12-3/TRBV12-4	TRBD1
CATSRGGTLGNEQFF	TGTGCCACCAGCAGAGGGGGGACACTGGGCAATGAGCAGTTCTTC	NA	TRBJ2-1	TRBV15	NA
CASSFTAGTGTYEQYF	TGCGCCAGCAGCTTTACGGCGGGGACTGGAACCTACGAGCAGTACTTC	few	TRBJ2-7	TRBV5-1	NA
CASSVGAGQYIQYF	TGTGCCAGCAGCGTAGGGGCAGGGCAGTACATTCAGTACTTC	NA	TRBJ2-4	TRBV9	NA
CASSPGTPPYEQYF	TGTGCCAGCTCACCAGGGACACCACCCTACGAGCAGTACTTC	NA	TRBJ2-7	TRBV18	NA
CASSQDLGLAGPIGELFF	TGTGCCAGCAGCCAAGATCTGGGACTAGCGGGGCCTATTGGGGAGCTGTTTTTT	NA	TRBJ2-2	TRBV4-2	TRBD2
CASSPPGRLDPLRSYNEQFF	TGTGCCAGCAGCCCCCCCGGGAGGTTGGACCCTTTACGCTCCTACAATGAGCAGTTCTTC	once	TRBJ2-1	TRBV11-1	TRBD2
CASSQTAGYETDTQYF	TGTGCCAGCAGCCAAACCGCGGGTTATGAAACAGATACGCAGTATTTT	few	TRBJ2-3	TRBV4-2	NA
CASSVVGASSLYEQYF	TGTGCCAGCAGCGTAGTGGGGGCGTCGAGTTTATACGAGCAGTACTTC	NA	TRBJ2-7	TRBV9	NA
CSATPGLAGGRDTQYF	TGCAGTGCTACCCCAGGGCTAGCGGGGGGGCGCGATACGCAGTATTTT	NA	TRBJ2-3	TRBV20-1	TRBD2
CAIRGTWPPTNYGYTF	TGTGCCATCAGGGGGACGTGGCCACCAACTAACTATGGCTACACCTTC	few	TRBJ1-2	TRBV10-3	NA
CASSQDRGNRDWFYNEQFF	TGCGCCAGCAGCCAAGATCGGGGAAACCGGGACTGGTTCTACAATGAGCAGTTCTTC	few	TRBJ2-1	TRBV4-3	NA
CASSPPGRGDEQFF	TGTGCCAGCAGCCCCCCGGGAAGGGGGGATGAGCAGTTCTTC	NA	TRBJ2-1	TRBV3-1	NA
CSVEPSWGGVGYTF	TGCAGCGTTGAACCATCATGGGGCGGAGTTGGCTACACCTTC	NA	TRBJ1-2	TRBV29-1	NA
CAEGRPGNTIYF	TGTGCCGAGGGACGCCCTGGAAACACCATATATTTT	few	TRBJ1-3	TRBV12-3/TRBV12-4	NA
CASSFEGVLAEAFF	TGTGCCAGCAGCTTCGAGGGGGTTTTGGCTGAAGCTTTCTTT	few	TRBJ1-1	TRBV11-2	NA
CASSTTDPYNEQFF	TGTGCCAGCAGTACCACCGACCCCTACAATGAGCAGTTCTTC	NA	TRBJ2-1	TRBV12-3/TRBV12-4	NA
CASSSPQHF	TGTGCCAGCAGTTCGCCCCAGCATTTT	few	TRBJ1-5	TRBV28	NA
CASSFSQSYTQYF	TGTGCCAGCAGCTTTAGCCAGAGCTATACGCAGTATTTT	NA	TRBJ2-3	TRBV5-5	NA
CASSPPSRILRRNRVYEQYF	TGTGCCAGCTCACCACCGTCTAGGATCCTAAGGCGGAACCGGGTCTACGAGCAGTACTTC	NA	TRBJ2-7	TRBV18	NA
CASSQEQGSGANVLTF	TGCGCCAGCAGCCAAGAGCAGGGCTCTGGGGCCAACGTCCTGACTTTC	once	TRBJ2-6	TRBV4-1	NA
CASRDPLYTGELFF	TGTGCCAGCAGGGACCCTTTATATACCGGGGAGCTGTTTTTT	NA	TRBJ2-2	TRBV27	NA